This TCR beta chain was retrieved from a study of T cell responses to AZD1222 COVID-19 vaccine. The CDR3 is 16 residues long. Per the germline V gene, CDR1 is SGHTA and CDR2 is FQGTGA. The V segment lost 2 bases and the J segment 0 bases; nucleotides outside the gene matches: 4. Profiled with immunoSEQ multiplex PCR; TCRdb holds only in-frame clones, not every one. The sample yields approximately 110,000 clones, 84% seen once. The V gene is TRBV7-3, the J gene TRBJ2-3, with TRBD2 matching 8 bases. The clonotype originates from an adult in good health. The sequenced sample was peripheral blood, obtained on day 0 of AZD1222 vaccination. The CDR3 DNA follows: TGTGCCAGCAGCTTACGCGGGAGGACCAGCACAGATACGCAGTATTTT. Its translation is CASSLRGRTSTDTQYF.